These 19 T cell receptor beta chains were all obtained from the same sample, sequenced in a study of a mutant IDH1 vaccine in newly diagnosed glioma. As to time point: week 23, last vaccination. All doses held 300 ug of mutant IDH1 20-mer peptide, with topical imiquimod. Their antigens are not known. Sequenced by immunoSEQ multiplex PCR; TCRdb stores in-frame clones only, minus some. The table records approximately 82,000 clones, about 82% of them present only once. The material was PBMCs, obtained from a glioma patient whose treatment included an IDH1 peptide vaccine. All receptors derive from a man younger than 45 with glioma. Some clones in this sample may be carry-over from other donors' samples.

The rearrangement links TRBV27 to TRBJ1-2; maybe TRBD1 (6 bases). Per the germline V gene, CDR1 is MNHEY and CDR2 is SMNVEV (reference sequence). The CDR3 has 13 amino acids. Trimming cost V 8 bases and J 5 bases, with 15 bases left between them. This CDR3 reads CASGPPRGYGYTF. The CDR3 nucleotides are TGTGCCAGCGGGCCACCGAGGGGGTATGGCTACACCTTC.

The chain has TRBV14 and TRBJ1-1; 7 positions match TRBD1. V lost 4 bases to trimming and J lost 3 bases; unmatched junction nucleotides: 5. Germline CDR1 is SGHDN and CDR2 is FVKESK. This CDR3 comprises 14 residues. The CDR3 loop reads CASSLGQPHTEAFF. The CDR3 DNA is TGTGCCAGCAGCCTGGGACAGCCTCACACTGAAGCTTTCTTT.

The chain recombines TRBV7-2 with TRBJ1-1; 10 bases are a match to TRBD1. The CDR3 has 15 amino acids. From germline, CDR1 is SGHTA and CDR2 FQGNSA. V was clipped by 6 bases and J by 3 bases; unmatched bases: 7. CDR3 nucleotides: TGTGCCAGCAGACAGACAGGGGGCTGGGACACTGAAGCTTTCTTT. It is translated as CASRQTGGWDTEAFF.

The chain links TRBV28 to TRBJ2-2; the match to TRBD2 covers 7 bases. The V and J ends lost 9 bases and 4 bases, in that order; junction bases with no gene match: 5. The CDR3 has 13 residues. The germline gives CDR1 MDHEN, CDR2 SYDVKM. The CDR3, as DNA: TGTGCCAGTCGCGGGAGACCCACCGGGGAGCTGTTTTTT. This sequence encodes CASRGRPTGELFF.

The CDR3 protein is CASSFGLAQETQYF. DNA for the CDR3: TGTGCCAGTAGTTTCGGATTGGCCCAAGAGACCCAGTACTTC. The gene calls are TRBV19 and TRBJ2-5; D gene ambiguous. Per the germline V gene, CDR1 is LNHDA and CDR2 is SQIVND (reference sequence). V was pared by 5 bases and J by 1 base, with 11 bases between. The CDR3 runs 14 residues.

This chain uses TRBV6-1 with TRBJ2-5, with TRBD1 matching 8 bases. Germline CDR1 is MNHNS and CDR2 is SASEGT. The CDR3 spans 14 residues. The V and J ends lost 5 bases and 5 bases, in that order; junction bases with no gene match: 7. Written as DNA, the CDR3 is TGTGCCAGCAGTTATGCAGGGGGCCGGGAGACCCAGTACTTC. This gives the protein CASSYAGGRETQYF.

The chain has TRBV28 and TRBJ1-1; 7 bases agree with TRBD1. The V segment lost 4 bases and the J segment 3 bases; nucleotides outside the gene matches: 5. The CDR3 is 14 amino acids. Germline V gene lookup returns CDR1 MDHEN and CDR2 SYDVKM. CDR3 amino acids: CASSSPGQYTEAFF. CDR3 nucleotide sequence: TGTGCCAGCAGTTCTCCGGGACAGTACACTGAAGCTTTCTTT.

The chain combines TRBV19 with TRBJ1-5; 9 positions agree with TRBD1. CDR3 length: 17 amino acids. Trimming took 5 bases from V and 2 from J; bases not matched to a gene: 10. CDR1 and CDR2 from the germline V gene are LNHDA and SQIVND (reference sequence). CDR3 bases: TGTGCCAGTAGTCCGCATAAGGACAGGGGAGGCAATCAGCCCCAGCATTTT. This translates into CASSPHKDRGGNQPQHF.

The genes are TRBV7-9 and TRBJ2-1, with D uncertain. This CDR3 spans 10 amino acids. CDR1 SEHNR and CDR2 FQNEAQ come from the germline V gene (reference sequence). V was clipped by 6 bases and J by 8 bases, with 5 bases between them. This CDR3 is CASRVDEQFF. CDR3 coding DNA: TGTGCCAGCAGGGTAGATGAGCAGTTCTTC.

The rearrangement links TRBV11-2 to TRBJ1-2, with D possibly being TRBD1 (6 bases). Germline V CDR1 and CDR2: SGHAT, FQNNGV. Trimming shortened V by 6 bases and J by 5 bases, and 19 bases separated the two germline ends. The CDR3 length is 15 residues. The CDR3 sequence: CASRPIGGGYYGYTF. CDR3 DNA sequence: TGTGCCAGCAGACCTATTGGAGGGGGTTATTATGGCTACACCTTC.

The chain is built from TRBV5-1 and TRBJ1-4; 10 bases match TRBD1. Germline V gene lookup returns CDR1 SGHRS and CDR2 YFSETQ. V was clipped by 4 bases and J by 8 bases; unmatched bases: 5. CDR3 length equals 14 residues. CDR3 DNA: TGCGCCAGCAGCCTCGGGACAGGGGCAGAAAAACTGTTTTTT. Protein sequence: CASSLGTGAEKLFF.

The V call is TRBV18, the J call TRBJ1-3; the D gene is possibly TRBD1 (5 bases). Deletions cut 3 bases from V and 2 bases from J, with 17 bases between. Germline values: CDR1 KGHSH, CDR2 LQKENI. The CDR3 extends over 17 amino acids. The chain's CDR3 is CASSPPPGAGAGNTIYF. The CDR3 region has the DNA TGTGCCAGCTCACCCCCCCCCGGGGCAGGTGCTGGAAACACCATATATTTT.

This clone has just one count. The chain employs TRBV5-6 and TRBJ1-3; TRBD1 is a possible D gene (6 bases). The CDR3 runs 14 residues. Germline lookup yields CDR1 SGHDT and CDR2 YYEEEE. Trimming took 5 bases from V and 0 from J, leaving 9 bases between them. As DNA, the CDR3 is TGTGCCAGCAGAAGGACAGCCTCTGGAAACACCATATATTTT. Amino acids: CASRRTASGNTIYF.

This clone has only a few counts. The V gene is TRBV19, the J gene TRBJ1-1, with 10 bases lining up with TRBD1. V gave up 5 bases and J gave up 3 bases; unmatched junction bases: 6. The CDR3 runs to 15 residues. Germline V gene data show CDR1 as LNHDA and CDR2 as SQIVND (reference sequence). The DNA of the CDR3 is TGTGCCAGTAGTGTGACAGGGGGCGTTTACACTGAAGCTTTCTTT. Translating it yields CASSVTGGVYTEAFF.

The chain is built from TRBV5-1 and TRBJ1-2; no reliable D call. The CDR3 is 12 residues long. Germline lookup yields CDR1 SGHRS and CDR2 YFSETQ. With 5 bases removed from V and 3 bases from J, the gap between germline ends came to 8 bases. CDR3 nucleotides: TGCGCCAGCAGAGAACAGCACTATGGCTACACCTTC. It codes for CASREQHYGYTF.

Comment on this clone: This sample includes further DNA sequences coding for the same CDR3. CDR3 DNA sequence: TGTGCCAGCAGCTTAGGCCGGGGGATTGAGCAGTTCTTC. It translates to CASSLGRGIEQFF. J is TRBJ2-1 and V is TRBV13, with D tentatively TRBD2 (6 bases). V lost 0 bases, J lost 9 bases, and 9 bases lay in between. The CDR3 loop spans 13 amino acids. The V gene's germline CDR1 is PRHDT and CDR2 FYEKMQ (reference sequence).

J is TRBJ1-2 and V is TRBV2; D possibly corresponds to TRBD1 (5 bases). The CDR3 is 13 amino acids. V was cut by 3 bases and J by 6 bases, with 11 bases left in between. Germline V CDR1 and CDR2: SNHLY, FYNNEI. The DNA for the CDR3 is TGTGCCAGCAGTGATCAGGGTATCCATGGCTACACCTTC. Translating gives CASSDQGIHGYTF.

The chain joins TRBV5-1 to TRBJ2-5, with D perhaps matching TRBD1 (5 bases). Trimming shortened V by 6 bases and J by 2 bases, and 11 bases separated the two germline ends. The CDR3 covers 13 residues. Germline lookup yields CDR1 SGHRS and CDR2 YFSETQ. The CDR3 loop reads CASKDSRQETQYF. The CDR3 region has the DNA TGCGCCAGCAAAGACAGCCGTCAAGAGACCCAGTACTTC. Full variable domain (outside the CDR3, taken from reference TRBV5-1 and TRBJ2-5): KAGVTQTPRYLIKTRGQQVTLSCSPISGHRSVSWYQQTPGQGLQFLFEYFSETQRNKGNFPGRFSGRQFSNSRSEMNVSTLELGDSALYLCASKDSRQETQYFGPGTRLLVL.

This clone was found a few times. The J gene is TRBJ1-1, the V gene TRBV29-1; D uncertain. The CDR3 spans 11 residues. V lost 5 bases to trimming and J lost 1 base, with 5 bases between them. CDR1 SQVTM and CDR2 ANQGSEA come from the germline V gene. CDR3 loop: CSVRRNTEAFF. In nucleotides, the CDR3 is TGCAGCGTTCGTAGGAACACTGAAGCTTTCTTT. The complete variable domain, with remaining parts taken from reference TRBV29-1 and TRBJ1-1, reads SAVISQKPSRDICQRGTSLTIQCQVDSQVTMMFWYRQQPGQSLTLIATANQGSEATYESGFVIDKFPISRPNLTFSTLTVSNMSPEDSSIYLCSVRRNTEAFFGQGTRLTVV.